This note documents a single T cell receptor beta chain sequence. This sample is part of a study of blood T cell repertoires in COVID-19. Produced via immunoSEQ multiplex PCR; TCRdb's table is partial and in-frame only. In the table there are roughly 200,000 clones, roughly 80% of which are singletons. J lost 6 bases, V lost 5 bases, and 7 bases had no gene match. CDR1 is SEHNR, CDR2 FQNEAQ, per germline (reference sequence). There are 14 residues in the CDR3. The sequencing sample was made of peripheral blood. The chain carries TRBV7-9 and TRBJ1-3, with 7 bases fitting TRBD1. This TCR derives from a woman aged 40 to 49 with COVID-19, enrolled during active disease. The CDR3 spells CASSPAGTVNTIYF. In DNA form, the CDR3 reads TGTGCCAGCAGCCCAGCCGGGACAGTAAACACCATATATTTT.